This is a list of T cell receptor beta chains from one sample in a study of OX40 agonist ivuxolimab in advanced cancers. Sequencing used immunoSEQ multiplex PCR; TCRdb keeps in-frame clones, though not all of them. The sample carries roughly 90,000 clones, 85% to 95% recorded once. The sequences come from CD4+ or CD8+ T cells sorted from blood, collected in a trial of the OX40 agonist ivuxolimab. These receptors all stem from an adult with an advanced solid tumor such as melanoma, head and neck, liver or kidney cancer. CDR3s include the opening cysteine and the closing phenylalanine or tryptophan. D genes are given only for firm matches. The size field is filled for only some rows; it gives once, few, many or a size class.

v_call	cdr3_length	clone_size	j_call	d_call	cdr3_aa	cdr3_nt
TRBV5-6	15	-	TRBJ1-5	-	CASSLVSNRNQPQHF	TGTGCCAGCAGCTTGGTGTCTAACAGGAATCAGCCCCAGCATTTT
TRBV5-1	16	-	TRBJ2-5	TRBD1	CASSSMGQDLKETQYF	TGCGCCAGCAGCTCTATGGGACAGGATTTAAAAGAGACCCAGTACTTC
TRBV27	17	-	TRBJ2-2	TRBD2	CASSFKSGLAGAGELFF	TGTGCCAGCAGTTTCAAGTCCGGGCTAGCGGGGGCCGGGGAGCTGTTTTTT
TRBV29-1	11	-	TRBJ1-3	-	CSVDSRNTIYF	TGCAGCGTTGACAGTAGAAACACCATATATTTT
TRBV2	16	-	TRBJ2-7	TRBD2	CASSEDSGRAGHEQYF	TGTGCCAGCAGTGAAGATAGCGGGAGGGCCGGGCACGAGCAGTACTTC
TRBV19	15	-	TRBJ2-2	TRBD2	CASSIGGRAAGELFF	TGTGCCAGTAGTATAGGCGGGAGGGCCGCCGGGGAGCTGTTTTTT
TRBV5-4	15	-	TRBJ2-1	-	CASSPQVGRTNEQFF	TGTGCCAGCAGCCCCCAGGTAGGGAGGACGAATGAGCAGTTCTTC
TRBV5-6	15	-	TRBJ1-6	-	CASSLPGMYNSPLHF	TGTGCCAGCAGCTTACCAGGGATGTATAATTCACCCCTCCACTTT
TRBV27	14	-	TRBJ1-1	-	CASSLSTGRTEAFF	TGTGCCAGCAGTTTATCTACAGGGAGGACTGAAGCTTTCTTT
TRBV9	13	-	TRBJ2-7	TRBD1	CASSSTGAVEQYF	TGTGCCAGCAGCTCAACAGGGGCGGTCGAGCAGTACTTC
TRBV29-1	17	once	TRBJ1-3	-	CSVEVPPDGFSGNTIYF	TGCAGCGTTGAAGTTCCCCCAGACGGCTTCTCTGGAAACACCATATATTTT
TRBV2	14	-	TRBJ2-7	TRBD1	CASSPPGQGHEQYF	TGTGCCAGCAGTCCCCCGGGACAGGGACACGAGCAGTACTTC
TRBV4-1	16	-	TRBJ2-1	TRBD2	CASSQVSGRAYNEQFF	TGCGCCAGCAGCCAAGTAAGCGGGAGGGCTTACAATGAGCAGTTCTTC
TRBV10-3	16	-	TRBJ2-3	-	CAISGTPKHNTDTQYF	TGTGCCATCAGTGGGACTCCCAAACATAACACAGATACGCAGTATTTT
TRBV11-2	15	-	TRBJ2-1	-	CASSLGWGPLNEQFF	TGTGCCAGCAGCTTAGGCTGGGGGCCGCTCAATGAGCAGTTCTTC
TRBV10-2	20	-	TRBJ2-1	TRBD2	CASPPSLTSGRFSSYNEQFF	TGCGCCAGCCCACCTTCCCTCACTAGCGGGAGGTTCAGCTCCTACAATGAGCAGTTCTTC
TRBV7-7	17	-	TRBJ2-5	-	CASSLGARAHWGETQYF	TGTGCTAGCAGCTTAGGAGCCAGAGCTCATTGGGGGGAGACCCAGTACTTC
TRBV5-6	13	-	TRBJ2-5	-	CASSTSRGETQYF	TGTGCCAGCAGCACATCCAGGGGAGAGACCCAGTACTTC
TRBV28	13	once	TRBJ1-2	-	CASTAMGNYGYTF	TGTGCCAGCACCGCAATGGGGAACTATGGCTACACCTTC
TRBV2	15	-	TRBJ2-7	TRBD1	CATMKPGQGFYEQYF	TGTGCCACCATGAAACCGGGACAGGGGTTCTACGAGCAGTACTTC
TRBV4-1	13	-	TRBJ2-7	-	CASSQATKYEQYF	TGCGCCAGCAGCCAAGCCACGAAATACGAGCAGTACTTC
TRBV19	13	-	TRBJ2-5	-	CASSPKGWETQYF	TGTGCCAGTAGTCCAAAGGGTTGGGAGACCCAGTACTTC